The 2 T cell receptor beta chains reported below all come from one sample, sequenced in a study of cytomegalovirus exposure and HLA in healthy donors (dated by TCRdb to about 2017). Libraries came from the immunoSEQ multiplex PCR assay. For the multiplex PCR, a mixture combining 60 forward primers for TCR Vbeta segments and 13 reverse primers for TCR Jbeta segments was used. What TCRdb holds here is the immuneACCESS table cut down to in-frame rearrangements. Part of the clones is not present; checked against another copy, under half of the missing clones reflect an unresolved V gene, and the others are unexplained. This sample lists 80,000 or so clones; less than 75% were detected once. The ten largest clones capture around 5.8% of the sample. Sequencing was done on a sample of PBMCs. The receptors originated from a man younger than 40 in good health and CMV-seropositive.

This clone came up a few times. The rearrangement joins TRBV27 to TRBJ2-5; 12 nucleotides align to TRBD1. V dropped 4 bases and J dropped 4; count of bases not matched to a gene: 4. Per the germline V gene, CDR1 is MNHEY and CDR2 is SMNVEV (reference sequence). This CDR3 comprises 15 residues. CDR3 nucleotides: TGTGCCAGCAGTTCAGGGACAGGGGGCGTAGAGACCCAGTACTTC. Encoded protein: CASSSGTGGVETQYF.

This chain connects TRBV7-9 to TRBJ2-7; D unclear. V was cut by 5 bases and J by 3 bases, with 8 bases left in between. This CDR3 is built from 12 residues. CDR1 SEHNR and CDR2 FQNEAQ come from the germline V gene (reference sequence). The CDR3: CASSPTGYEQYF. CDR3 DNA sequence: TGTGCCAGCAGCCCCACCGGCTACGAGCAGTACTTC.